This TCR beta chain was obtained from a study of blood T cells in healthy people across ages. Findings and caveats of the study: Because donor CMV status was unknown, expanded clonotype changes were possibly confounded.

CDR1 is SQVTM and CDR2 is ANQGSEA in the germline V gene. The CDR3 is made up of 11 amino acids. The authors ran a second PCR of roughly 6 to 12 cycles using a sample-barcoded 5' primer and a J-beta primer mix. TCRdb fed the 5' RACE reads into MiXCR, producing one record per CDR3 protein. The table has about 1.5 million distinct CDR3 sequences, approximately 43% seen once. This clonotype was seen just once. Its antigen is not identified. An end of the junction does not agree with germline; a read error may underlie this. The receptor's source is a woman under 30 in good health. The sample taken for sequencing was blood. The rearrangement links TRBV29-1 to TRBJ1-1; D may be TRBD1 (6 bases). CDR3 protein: CSVADSTEALF. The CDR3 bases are TGCAGCGTAGCGGACAGCACTGAAGCTCTCTTT.